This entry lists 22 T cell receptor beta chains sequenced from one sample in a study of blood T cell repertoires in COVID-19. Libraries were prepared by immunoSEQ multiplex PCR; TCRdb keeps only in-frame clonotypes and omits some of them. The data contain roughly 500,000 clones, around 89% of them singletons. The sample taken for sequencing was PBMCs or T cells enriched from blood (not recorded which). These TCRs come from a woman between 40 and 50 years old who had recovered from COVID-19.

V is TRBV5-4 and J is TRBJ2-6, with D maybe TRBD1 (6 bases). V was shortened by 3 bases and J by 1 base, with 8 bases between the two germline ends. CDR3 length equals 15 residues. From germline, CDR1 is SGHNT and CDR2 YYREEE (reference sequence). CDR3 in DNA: TGTGCCAGCAGCTCACAGGGTTCTGGGGCCAACGTCCTGACTTTC. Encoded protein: CASSSQGSGANVLTF. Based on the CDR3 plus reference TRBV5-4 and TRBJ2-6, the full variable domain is ETGVTQSPTHLIKTRGQQVTLRCSSQSGHNTVSWYQQALGQGPQFIFQYYREEENGRGNFPPRFSGLQFPNYSSELNVNALELDDSALYLCASSSQGSGANVLTFGAGSRLTVL.

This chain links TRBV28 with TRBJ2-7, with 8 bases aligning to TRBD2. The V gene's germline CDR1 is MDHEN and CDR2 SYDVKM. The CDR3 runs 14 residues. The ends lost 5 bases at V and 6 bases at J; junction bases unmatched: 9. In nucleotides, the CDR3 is TGTGCCAGCAGTCGACCGGGAGGGCCCTCCGAGCAGTACTTC. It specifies CASSRPGGPSEQYF.

CDR3 nucleotides: TGTGCCAGCAGCTTCCCAGGGCTCTCTGGAAACACCATATATTTT. Protein product: CASSFPGLSGNTIYF. The chain is built from TRBV7-6 and TRBJ1-3; D is possibly TRBD1 (5 bases). Deletions cut 3 bases from V and 0 bases from J, with 9 bases between. This CDR3 has 15 amino acids. Germline CDR1 SGHVS, CDR2 FNYEAQ.

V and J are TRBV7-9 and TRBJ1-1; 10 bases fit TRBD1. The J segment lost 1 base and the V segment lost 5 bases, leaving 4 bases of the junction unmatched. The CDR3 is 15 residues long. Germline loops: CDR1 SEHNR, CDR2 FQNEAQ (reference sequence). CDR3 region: CASSPGQGRNTEAFF. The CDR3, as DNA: TGTGCCAGCAGCCCGGGACAGGGGCGGAACACTGAAGCTTTCTTT. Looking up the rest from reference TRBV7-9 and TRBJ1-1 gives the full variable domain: DTGVSQNPRHKITKRGQNVTFRCDPISEHNRLYWYRQTLGQGPEFLTYFQNEAQLEKSRLLSDRFSAERPKGSFSTLEIQRTEQGDSAMYLCASSPGQGRNTEAFFGQGTRLTVV.

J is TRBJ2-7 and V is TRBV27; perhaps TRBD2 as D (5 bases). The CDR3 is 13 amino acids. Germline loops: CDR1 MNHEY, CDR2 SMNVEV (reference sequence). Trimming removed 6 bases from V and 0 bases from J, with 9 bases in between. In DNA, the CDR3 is TGTGCCAGCAGACGAGCGGACTCCTACGAGCAGTACTTC. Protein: CASRRADSYEQYF.

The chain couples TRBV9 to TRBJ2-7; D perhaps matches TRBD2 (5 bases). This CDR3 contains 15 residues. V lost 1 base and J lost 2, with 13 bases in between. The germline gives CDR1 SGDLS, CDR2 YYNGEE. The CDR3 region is CASSVTPTTTYEQYF. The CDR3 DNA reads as TGTGCCAGCAGCGTAACTCCGACTACAACCTACGAGCAGTACTTC.

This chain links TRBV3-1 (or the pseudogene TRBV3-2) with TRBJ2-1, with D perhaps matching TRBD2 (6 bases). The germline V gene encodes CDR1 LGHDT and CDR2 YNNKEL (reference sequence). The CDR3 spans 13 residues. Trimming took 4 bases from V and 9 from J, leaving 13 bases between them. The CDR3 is CASSRIAVGEQFF. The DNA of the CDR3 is TGTGCCAGCAGCCGAATAGCGGTCGGTGAGCAGTTCTTC.

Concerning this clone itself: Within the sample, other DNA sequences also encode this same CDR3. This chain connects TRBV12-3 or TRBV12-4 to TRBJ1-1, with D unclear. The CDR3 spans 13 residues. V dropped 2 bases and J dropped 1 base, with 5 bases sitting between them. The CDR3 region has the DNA TGTGCCAGCAGTTTACGGGGGAACACTGAAGCTTTCTTT. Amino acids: CASSLRGNTEAFF.

In DNA, the CDR3 is TGTGCCAGCTCACCGGGGACAGCCGGGGCTTTCTTT. This translates into CASSPGTAGAFF. This chain connects TRBV18 to TRBJ1-1; the match to TRBD1 covers 7 bases. Unmatched junction bases numbered 6, after V lost 3 bases and J lost 11 bases. The germline gives CDR1 KGHSH, CDR2 LQKENI. The CDR3 is made up of 12 amino acids.

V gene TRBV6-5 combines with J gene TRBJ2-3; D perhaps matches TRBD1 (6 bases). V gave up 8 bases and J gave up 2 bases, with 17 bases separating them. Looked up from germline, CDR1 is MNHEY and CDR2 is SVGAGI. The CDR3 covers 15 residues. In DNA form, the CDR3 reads TGTGCCAGCCTAGATACAGGGACGGCCACAGATACGCAGTATTTT. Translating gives CASLDTGTATDTQYF.

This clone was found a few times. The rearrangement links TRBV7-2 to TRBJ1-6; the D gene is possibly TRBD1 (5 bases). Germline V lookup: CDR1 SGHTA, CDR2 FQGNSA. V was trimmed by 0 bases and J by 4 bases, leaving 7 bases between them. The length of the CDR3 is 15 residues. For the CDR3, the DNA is TGTGCCAGCAGCTTAGCAGGGGCTTATAATTCACCCCTCCACTTT. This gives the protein CASSLAGAYNSPLHF.

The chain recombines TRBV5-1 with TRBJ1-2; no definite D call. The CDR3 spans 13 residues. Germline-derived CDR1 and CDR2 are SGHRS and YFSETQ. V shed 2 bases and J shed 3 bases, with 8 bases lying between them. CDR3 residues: CASSFREHYGYTF. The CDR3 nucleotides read TGCGCCAGCAGCTTTCGGGAGCACTATGGCTACACCTTC.

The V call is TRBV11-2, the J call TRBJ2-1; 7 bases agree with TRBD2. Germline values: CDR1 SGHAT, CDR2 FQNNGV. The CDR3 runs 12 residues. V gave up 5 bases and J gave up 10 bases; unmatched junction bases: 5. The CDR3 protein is CASSPRGEEQFF. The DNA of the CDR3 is TGTGCCAGCAGCCCTCGGGGGGAGGAGCAGTTCTTC.

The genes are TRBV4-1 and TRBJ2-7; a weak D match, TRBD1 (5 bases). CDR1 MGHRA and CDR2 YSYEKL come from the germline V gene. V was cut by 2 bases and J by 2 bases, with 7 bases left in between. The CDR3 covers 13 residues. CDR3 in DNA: TGCGCCAGCAGCCAAAAGGACACCTACGAGCAGTACTTC. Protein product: CASSQKDTYEQYF.

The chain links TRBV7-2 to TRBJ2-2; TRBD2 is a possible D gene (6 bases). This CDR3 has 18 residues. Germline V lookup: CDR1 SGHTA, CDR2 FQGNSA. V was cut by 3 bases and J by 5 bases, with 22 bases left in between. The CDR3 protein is CASSFGGVGPKFTGELFF. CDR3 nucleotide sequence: TGTGCCAGCAGCTTCGGGGGAGTGGGGCCCAAATTTACCGGGGAGCTGTTTTTT.

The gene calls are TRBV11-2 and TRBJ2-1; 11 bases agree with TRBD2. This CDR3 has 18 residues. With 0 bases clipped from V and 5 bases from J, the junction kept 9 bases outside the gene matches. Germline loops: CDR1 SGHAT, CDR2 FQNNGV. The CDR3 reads CASSLDWASGRIDNEQFF. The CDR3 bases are TGTGCCAGCAGCTTAGATTGGGCTAGCGGGAGGATTGACAATGAGCAGTTCTTC.

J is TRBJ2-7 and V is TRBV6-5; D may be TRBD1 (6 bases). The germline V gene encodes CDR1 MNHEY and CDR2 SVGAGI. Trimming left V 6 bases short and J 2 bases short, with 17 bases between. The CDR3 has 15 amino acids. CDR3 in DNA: TGTGCCAGCAGATTAGGGGACACGGACACCTACGAGCAGTACTTC. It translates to CASRLGDTDTYEQYF.

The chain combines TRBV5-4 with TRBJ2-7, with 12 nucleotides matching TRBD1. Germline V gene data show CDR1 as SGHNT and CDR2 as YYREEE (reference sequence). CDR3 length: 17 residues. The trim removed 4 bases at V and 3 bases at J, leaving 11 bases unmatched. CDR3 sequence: CASSGRPGTGGYYEQYF. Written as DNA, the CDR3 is TGTGCCAGCAGCGGCCGGCCCGGGACAGGGGGCTACTACGAGCAGTACTTC.

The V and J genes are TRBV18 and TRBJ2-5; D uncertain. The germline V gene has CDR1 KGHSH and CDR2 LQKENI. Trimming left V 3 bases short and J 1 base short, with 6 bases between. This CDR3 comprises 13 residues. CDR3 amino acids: CASSPGSQETQYF. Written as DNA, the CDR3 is TGTGCCAGCTCACCTGGCAGCCAAGAGACCCAGTACTTC.

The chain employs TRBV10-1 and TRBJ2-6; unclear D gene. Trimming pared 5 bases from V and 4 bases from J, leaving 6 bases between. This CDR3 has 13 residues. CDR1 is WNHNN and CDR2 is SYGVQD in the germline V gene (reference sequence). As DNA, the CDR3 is TGCGCCAGCAGTTCGGTCGGGGCCAACGTCCTGACTTTC. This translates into CASSSVGANVLTF.

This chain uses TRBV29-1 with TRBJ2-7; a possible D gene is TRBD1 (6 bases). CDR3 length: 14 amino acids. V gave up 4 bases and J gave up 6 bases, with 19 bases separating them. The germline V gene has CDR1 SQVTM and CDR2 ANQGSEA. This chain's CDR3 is CSVVGPGRGGEQYF. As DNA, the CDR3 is TGCAGCGTTGTGGGGCCCGGCAGGGGTGGCGAGCAGTACTTC.

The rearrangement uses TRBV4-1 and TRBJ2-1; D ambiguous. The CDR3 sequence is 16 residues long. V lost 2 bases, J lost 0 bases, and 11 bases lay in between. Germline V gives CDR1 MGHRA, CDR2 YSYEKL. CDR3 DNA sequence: TGCGCCAGCAGCCAACCACTCTACCCCTCCTACAATGAGCAGTTCTTC. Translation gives CASSQPLYPSYNEQFF.